This entry is about one T cell receptor (beta chain). Its antigen target is currently unknown. Nothing much larger sits one base from this clone, and base qualities are not available. Receptor libraries were prepared by the immunoSEQ multiplex PCR assay. Not all clones reach the TCRdb copy of this immuneACCESS table, which keeps in-frame sequences only. Checked studies attribute under half of the gap to unresolved V genes and leave the rest unexplained. The sample table contains roughly 53,000 clones; only one count was recorded for roughly nine tenths of them. The top ten clones comprise around 0.35% of the sample. The CDR3, cysteine through phenylalanine, is 13 amino acids long. The only DNA kept is the CDR3, 39 bases in frame from the first base. The germline V gene sets CDR1 to SGHRS and CDR2 to YFSETQ. Trimming takes 1 base from V and 0 bases from J, and the germline ends sit 2 bases apart. The record originates from a study of T cell changes during pregnancy in multiple sclerosis (dated by TCRdb to the late 2010s). Notes on the research overall: Changes in the T cell repertoire over the course of pregnancy were examined in this study in women with multiple sclerosis.

The TCR comes from a female donor in good health, enrolled as a control in a pregnancy study. The sequences come from CD4+ T cells from peripheral blood mononuclear cells, collected in the second trimester of pregnancy. The rearrangement combines TRBV5-1 with TRBJ1-5; the D gene cannot be resolved reliably. The sequence in DNA is TGCGCCAGCAGCTTGTATAGCAATCAGCCCCAGCATTTT. Translated, this gives CASSLYSNQPQHF.